This T cell receptor (beta chain) was documented in a study of blood T cell repertoires in COVID-19. Study background: Some COVID-19 samples were acute and others convalescent; all came from the United States, Italy and Spain. T cells, B-cell-depleted T cells, or PBMCs supplied cDNA or gDNA.

Per the original data handling: Amplification of reference gene primers provided the estimated nucleated cell counts. Data came from immunoSEQ multiplex PCR; TCRdb stores just in-frame clones and leaves some out. The DNA was the basis for D and trimming; V, J and clone size are from that table. This table has approximately 26,000 clones, 87% appearing once. The sequencing input was peripheral blood. This clonotype was obtained from a human donor in a cohort sampled during active COVID-19. The donor label of this sample is uncertain.

Written as DNA, the CDR3 is TGCGCCAGCAGCTTGGAAGGTCGGGCTGAAGCTTTCTTT. Its protein product is CASSLEGRAEAFF. The J gene is TRBJ1-1, the V gene TRBV5-1; D unclear. Germline CDR1 and CDR2: SGHRS and YFSETQ. There are 13 residues in the CDR3. Trimming cost V 0 bases and J 6 bases, with 9 bases left between them.